The text below deals with one T cell receptor beta chain. These data belong to a study of blood T cell repertoires in COVID-19. On the study more broadly: Samples taken during acute and convalescent COVID-19 were collected in the United States, Italy and Spain. PBMCs, B-cell-depleted T cells, or T cells provided the cDNA or gDNA that made up the material.

Source study methods: It was from reference gene primer amplification that nucleated cell counts were estimated. Generated by immunoSEQ multiplex PCR, the TCRdb table keeps only in-frame clones and is missing some. The D gene and trimming were derived from the DNA, and the V and J assignments and clone size from that table. This repertoire shows about 160,000 clones, approximately 83% found once; its top ten account for less than 3.5%. The TCR comes from a woman in her sixties or seventies with acute or convalescent COVID-19. Source material: peripheral blood.

For the CDR3, the DNA is TGTGCCAGTAGTATGTGGGGGGAAGGAGGCACTGAAGCTTTCTTT. Translated: CASSMWGEGGTEAFF. The chain carries TRBV19 and TRBJ1-1, with TRBD1 as a possible D gene (5 bases). The germline gives CDR1 LNHDA, CDR2 SQIVND (reference sequence). V was trimmed by 3 bases and J by 4 bases, leaving 15 bases between them. The CDR3 runs to 15 residues. The variable domain in full, completed from reference TRBV19 and TRBJ1-1, reads DGGITQSPKYLFRKEGQNVTLSCEQNLNHDAMYWYRQDPGQGLRLIYYSQIVNDFQKGDIAEGYSVSREKKESFPLTVTSAQKNPTAFYLCASSMWGEGGTEAFFGQGTRLTVV.